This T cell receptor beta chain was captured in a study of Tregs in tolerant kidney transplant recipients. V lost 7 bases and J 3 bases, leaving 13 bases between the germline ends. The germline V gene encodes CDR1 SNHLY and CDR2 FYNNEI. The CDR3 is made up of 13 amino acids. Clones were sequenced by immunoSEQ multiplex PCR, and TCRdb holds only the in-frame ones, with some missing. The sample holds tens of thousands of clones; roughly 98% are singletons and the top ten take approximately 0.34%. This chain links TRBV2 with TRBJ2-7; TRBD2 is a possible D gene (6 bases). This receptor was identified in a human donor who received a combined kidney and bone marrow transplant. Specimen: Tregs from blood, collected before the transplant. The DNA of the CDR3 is TGTGCCAGCACGCGGGGAACAATCTACGAGCAGTACTTC. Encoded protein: CASTRGTIYEQYF.